This T cell receptor (beta chain) was documented in a study of OX40 agonist ivuxolimab in advanced cancers. In the study overall: The costimulatory receptor OX40 (CD134) was targeted by ivuxolimab, a fully human IgG2 agonistic monoclonal antibody. Intravenous ivuxolimab was administered to patients every 2 weeks at six dose levels: 0.01, 0.1, 0.3, 1.5, 3 and 10 mg/kg. Among the approximately 50 dose-escalation patients, around 20 had hepatocellular carcinoma, 15 or so melanoma, 9 renal cell carcinoma and 9 head and neck cancer. In the dose-escalation cohort, 70% to 90% of patients were male, and the mean age was approximately 60 years with a range of about 20 to 80. Prior anti-PD-1, anti-PD-L1 or anti-CTLA-4 therapy was permitted, and checkpoint inhibitors had been received by about 36% of dose-escalation patients. Three dose-escalation patients achieved partial responses, one with hepatocellular carcinoma and two with cutaneous melanoma. The purpose of peripheral TCRbeta sequencing was to test whether ivuxolimab changed TCR sequence diversity and led to clonal T-cell expansion. The paper reports the monotherapy dose-escalation portion (N of about 54 patients) of the phase I ivuxolimab trial. Study-wide findings and limitations: After ivuxolimab, more expanded clones were found on average in CD8+ T cells than in CD4+ T cells. In the 0.1-3.0 mg/kg groups, partial responders were among the patients with the lowest normalized peripheral clonal expansion, particularly in CD8+ T cells. Low levels of normalized T-cell clonal expansion were also seen in some nonresponding patients. At doses of 0.1 to 3.0 mg/kg, clonal expansion of both CD4+ and CD8+ T cells in blood was seen between baseline and week 6. The antigen specificity of the peripheral T cells that underwent clonal expansion was not determined.

To note about this clone: The antigen it recognizes is unknown. No clone much larger than this one lies a single base away; base qualities are absent.

The trial excluded patients who had a history of autoimmune disease or were on systemic immunosuppression. In every dose cohort, peripheral blood was drawn for TCR sequencing at baseline, cycle 4 day 1, and cycle 7 day 1. The samples were taken from a phase I, first-in-human, multicenter, open-label dose-escalation trial of ivuxolimab. Adults with locally advanced or metastatic melanoma, renal cell, hepatocellular, or head and neck squamous cell carcinoma were enrolled in the trial. Before TCR sequencing, CD4+ and CD8+ T cells were separately sorted from peripheral blood. Genomic DNA was extracted from sorted cells for sequencing of the TCRbeta CDR3 region. The immunoSEQ Assay was used to sequence the TCRbeta CDR3 regions. TCRdb provides this immuneACCESS table in a form limited to in-frame rearrangements. Some clones are lacking; in checked studies, under half of them reflect an unresolved V gene, and why the rest are absent is not known. This sample is represented by more than 35,000 clones; approximately 81% of them were singletons. Jointly, the top ten make up 10% to 15% of the sample.

The germline V gene gives CDR1 as SNHLY and CDR2 as FYNNEI. After removal of 8 bases from V and 3 bases from J, the junction retains 5 bases not matched to a gene. The CDR3 contains 14 residues, cysteine and phenylalanine counted. The retained sequence is limited to the CDR3, 42 bases, with the frame set at the first base. The chain is assembled from TRBV2 and TRBJ2-2; 8 nucleotides in the junction match TRBD2. This clonotype originated in an adult with an advanced solid tumor such as melanoma, head and neck, liver or kidney cancer. This specimen consisted of CD4+ or CD8+ T cells sorted from blood, obtained in a trial of the OX40 agonist ivuxolimab. The DNA is TGTGCCAGCCTGACTAGCGCTTACACCGGGGAGCTGTTTTTT. The translation is CASLTSAYTGELFF.